The 26 T cell receptor beta chains below were found in one sample sequenced in a study of graft-versus-host responses after intestinal transplantation. Their target antigens are unknown. This table comes from immunoSEQ multiplex PCR, and its TCRdb copy is limited to in-frame clones, with some not included. The sample yields around 100,000 clones, less than 90% seen once. Material: unstimulated CD4+ T cells sorted from spleen or lymph node cells, obtained before transplant. The receptors were sampled from a human donor who was the organ donor for an intestinal transplant.

The CDR3 sequence: CASSVRGATNYGYTF. CDR3 coding DNA: TGCGCCAGCAGCGTACGGGGGGCGACCAACTATGGCTACACCTTC. The chain carries TRBV4-1 and TRBJ1-2, with a weak D call TRBD1 (6 bases). Germline CDR1 is MGHRA and CDR2 is YSYEKL. The CDR3 runs 15 residues. V gave up 5 bases and J gave up 2 bases, with 15 bases separating them.

This clone showed up just a few times. The rearrangement links TRBV28 to TRBJ1-6; possible D gene TRBD1, 5 bases. Per germline, CDR1 MDHEN and CDR2 SYDVKM. V shed 6 bases and J shed 7 bases, with 13 bases lying between them. This CDR3 is built from 14 residues. CDR3 in amino acids: CASRDGTDNSPLHF. The DNA for the CDR3 is TGTGCCAGCAGGGACGGGACGGACAATTCACCCCTCCACTTT.

The chain's CDR3 is CASSFFGAGGIYEQYF. Here the CDR3 DNA reads TGCGCCAGCAGCTTTTTCGGAGCCGGTGGCATCTACGAGCAGTACTTC. The V and J genes are TRBV5-1 and TRBJ2-7, with D hard to call. The CDR3 loop spans 16 amino acids. Germline V gives CDR1 SGHRS, CDR2 YFSETQ. V was cut by 2 bases and J by 3 bases, with 18 bases left in between.

The CDR3 spells CASQDISGANVLTF. The CDR3 region has the DNA TGTGCCAGTCAAGACATCTCTGGGGCCAACGTCCTGACTTTC. The genes are TRBV6-1 and TRBJ2-6; D not resolved. Germline V gene data show CDR1 as MNHNS and CDR2 as SASEGT. The CDR3 covers 14 residues. V lost 9 bases, J lost 0 bases, and 9 bases lay in between.

The rearrangement uses TRBV27 and TRBJ1-5, with D possibly being TRBD1 (5 bases). The CDR3 has 16 residues. Germline CDR1 MNHEY, CDR2 SMNVEV (reference sequence). With 3 bases removed from V and 4 bases from J, the gap between germline ends came to 16 bases. The CDR3 DNA follows: TGTGCCAGCAGTTTTCGAGGACAAGGACAAAATCAGCCCCAGCATTTT. This translates into CASSFRGQGQNQPQHF.

The chain joins TRBV5-8 to TRBJ2-6; the D is unclear. Trimming pared 3 bases from V and 2 bases from J, leaving 9 bases between. The germline V gene has CDR1 SGHTS and CDR2 YDEGEE. CDR3 length equals 15 residues. CDR3 bases: TGTGCCAGCAGCTCGTGGGCGGCTGGGGCCAACGTCCTGACTTTC. This encodes CASSSWAAGANVLTF.

The chain recombines TRBV28 with TRBJ2-5, with 12 bases lining up with TRBD2. The J call could be wrong; TRBJ2-7 is a better fit for the DNA end. The germline CDR1 and CDR2 sequences are MDHEN and SYDVKM. The CDR3 contains 16 residues. The CDR3 DNA reads as TGTGCCAGCAGTATGACTAGCGGGGGCGCGCCTTACGAGCAGTACTTC. It is translated as CASSMTSGGAPYEQYF.

This clone was seen a few times. Other DNA sequences in the same sample also yield this CDR3. The V and J genes are TRBV6-1 and TRBJ1-5; D unclear. Trimming took 6 bases from V and 5 from J, leaving 5 bases between them. Germline values: CDR1 MNHNS, CDR2 SASEGT. The CDR3 spans 11 residues. The CDR3 nucleotides are TGTGCCAGCAGGGGCGATCAGCCCCAGCATTTT. Translated, it gives CASRGDQPQHF.

V usage is TRBV5-1 and J usage is TRBJ1-1, with TRBD1 as a possible D gene (6 bases). With 3 bases removed from V and 5 bases from J, the gap between germline ends came to 26 bases. The germline gives CDR1 SGHRS, CDR2 YFSETQ. CDR3 size: 18 residues. The CDR3 DNA follows: TGCGCCAGCAGCTCGAATCCACCTTCTGAGGGGGGTTGGACTGAAGCTTTCTTT. This translates into CASSSNPPSEGGWTEAFF.

This chain links TRBV6-1 with TRBJ2-7; 7 bases align to TRBD1. Germline V gene lookup returns CDR1 MNHNS and CDR2 SASEGT. V was pared by 6 bases and J by 3 bases, with 8 bases of the junction left unmatched. The CDR3 contains 14 residues. CDR3 region: CASRTTGQIYEQYF. The CDR3 nucleotides read TGTGCCAGCAGGACCACGGGACAGATCTACGAGCAGTACTTC.

The chain combines TRBV4-1 with TRBJ2-5, with D unresolved. V lost 0 bases and J lost 4, with 12 bases in between. Germline V gene lookup returns CDR1 MGHRA and CDR2 YSYEKL. The CDR3 length is 15 residues. The DNA of the CDR3 is TGCGCCAGCAGCCAAGAAACGAGGAGCTCAGAGACCCAGTACTTC. Translating gives CASSQETRSSETQYF.

The chain couples TRBV5-4 to TRBJ1-6; tentative D call: TRBD1 (6 bases). Trimming pared 3 bases from V and 10 bases from J, leaving 17 bases between. CDR1 and CDR2 from the germline V gene are SGHNT and YYREEE (reference sequence). The CDR3 consists of 15 residues. CDR3 sequence: CASSSRPQGESPLHF. DNA for the CDR3: TGTGCCAGCAGCTCCAGGCCACAGGGTGAATCACCCCTCCACTTT.

The rearrangement joins TRBV5-8 to TRBJ1-5; tentatively, D is TRBD1 (6 bases). The V gene's germline CDR1 is SGHTS and CDR2 YDEGEE. With 3 bases removed from V and 0 bases from J, the gap between germline ends came to 19 bases. The CDR3 is 18 amino acids. The CDR3 reads CASSWGGAGTYSNQPQHF. CDR3 nucleotide sequence: TGTGCCAGCAGCTGGGGGGGGGCAGGAACTTATAGCAATCAGCCCCAGCATTTT.

The chain couples TRBV30 to TRBJ1-4, with D uncertain. V lost 5 bases, J lost 4 bases, and 11 bases lay in between. This CDR3 spans 13 amino acids. Germline V gene data show CDR1 as GTSNPN and CDR2 as SVGIG (reference sequence). This CDR3 is CAWRRRDNEKLFF. CDR3 coding DNA: TGTGCCTGGCGTCGCCGGGATAATGAAAAACTGTTTTTT.

Notes on this clone: At one end the junction does not follow the germline gene, possibly because of a read error. This chain joins TRBV5-4 and TRBJ2-5; weak D call: TRBD1 (9 bases). The germline V gene encodes CDR1 SGHNT and CDR2 YYREEE (reference sequence). The CDR3 has 15 residues. The CDR3 DNA follows: TGTGCCAGCAGCCCGACCGGGACAGGGACTAGTGAAGGTGACTTC. It translates to CASSPTGTGTSEGDF.

This clone was observed a few times. The rearrangement joins TRBV10-3 to TRBJ1-2; 11 bases are a match to TRBD1. The CDR3 consists of 13 residues. From germline, CDR1 is ENHRY and CDR2 SYGVKD. The J segment lost 4 bases and the V segment lost 8 bases, leaving 3 bases of the junction unmatched. The CDR3 sequence is CAIRTGGTYGYTF. As DNA, the CDR3 is TGTGCCATCCGGACAGGGGGCACCTATGGCTACACCTTC.

The rearrangement uses TRBV28 and TRBJ1-2; no definite D call. Germline V gene data show CDR1 as MDHEN and CDR2 as SYDVKM. The germline V and J ends were trimmed by 3 bases and 4 bases, with 18 bases remaining between them. The CDR3 contains 16 residues. The CDR3 loop reads CASSLGSAGVGYGYTF. CDR3 in DNA: TGTGCCAGCAGTTTGGGGAGTGCAGGAGTTGGCTATGGCTACACCTTC.

The chain's CDR3 is CALERPGLAGGDEQYF. As DNA, the CDR3 is TGTGCCCTCGAGCGACCGGGACTAGCGGGGGGAGACGAGCAGTACTTC. This chain joins TRBV28 and TRBJ2-7, with 15 bases that match TRBD2. The CDR3 totals 16 residues. Unmatched junction bases numbered 13, after V lost 11 bases and J lost 5 bases. CDR1 is MDHEN, CDR2 SYDVKM, per germline.

The J gene is TRBJ1-2, the V gene TRBV5-4; 7 bases map to TRBD1. From germline, CDR1 is SGHNT and CDR2 YYREEE (reference sequence). The V gene end was trimmed by 4 bases and the J gene end by 0 bases; junction bases not matched to a gene: 6. The CDR3 covers 15 residues. CDR3 bases: TGTGCCAGCAGCCCAGGGACAGTACCTAACTATGGCTACACCTTC. Its translation: CASSPGTVPNYGYTF.

The chain couples TRBV30 to TRBJ2-5; 8 nucleotides match TRBD2. With 8 bases clipped from V and 2 bases from J, the junction kept 13 bases outside the gene matches. In germline, CDR1 is GTSNPN, CDR2 SVGIG (reference sequence). The CDR3 has 15 amino acids. This CDR3 is CARSPRGGRQETQYF. The CDR3 bases are TGTGCCAGGTCCCCCCGCGGCGGGAGGCAAGAGACCCAGTACTTC.

The chain is built from TRBV19 and TRBJ2-7; possibly TRBD1 for D (5 bases). There are 15 residues in the CDR3. CDR1 is LNHDA and CDR2 is SQIVND in the germline V gene (reference sequence). The ends were cut back, 0 bases at V and 2 bases at J, with 11 bases in the middle. This chain's CDR3 is CASSIEKGPTYEQYF. The CDR3 nucleotides are TGTGCCAGTAGTATAGAAAAGGGGCCCACCTACGAGCAGTACTTC.

This sequence joins TRBV10-3 and TRBJ1-3; TRBD1 agrees at 10 bases. Germline V gives CDR1 ENHRY, CDR2 SYGVKD. CDR3 size: 14 residues. The CDR3 sequence: CGISPGTGANTIYF. DNA for the CDR3: TGTGGCATTAGTCCCGGGACAGGGGCTAACACCATATATTTT.

The J gene is TRBJ1-1, the V gene TRBV6-5; TRBD1 is a possible D gene (5 bases). This CDR3 is built from 13 residues. Trimming shortened V by 5 bases and J by 0 bases, and 7 bases separated the two germline ends. Germline CDR1 reads MNHEY; CDR2 reads SVGAGI. CDR3 residues: CASSRQMNTEAFF. CDR3 sequence (DNA): TGTGCCAGCAGTCGACAGATGAACACTGAAGCTTTCTTT.

CDR3 DNA sequence: TGTGCCAGCAAGCCAGTGGCGGGGGGATCCTACAATGAGCAGTTCTTC. Its translation is CASKPVAGGSYNEQFF. This chain joins TRBV5-4 and TRBJ2-1; 8 bases align to TRBD2. Germline-derived CDR1 and CDR2 are SGHNT and YYREEE (reference sequence). This CDR3 is built from 16 residues. The ends lost 6 bases at V and 1 base at J; junction bases unmatched: 9.

The chain couples TRBV19 to TRBJ2-1, with 7 bases matching TRBD1. The length of the CDR3 is 17 residues. Losses at the gene ends were 4 bases for V and 3 bases for J; bases not matched to a gene: 12. CDR1 is LNHDA, CDR2 SQIVND, per germline (reference sequence). The CDR3 DNA follows: TGTGCCAGTAGTAAGTCTGACCGGGACAGCATCTACAATGAGCAGTTCTTC. This codes for CASSKSDRDSIYNEQFF.

This clone was counted only a few times. The CDR3 nucleotides read TGTGCCAGCAGTTTATCACAGGGCGGGGTCTATGGCTACACCTTC. Its translation is CASSLSQGGVYGYTF. The J gene is TRBJ1-2, the V gene TRBV28; D is possibly TRBD1 (6 bases). Per germline, CDR1 MDHEN and CDR2 SYDVKM. The CDR3 is 15 amino acids. V was trimmed by 1 base and J by 4 bases, leaving 13 bases between them.